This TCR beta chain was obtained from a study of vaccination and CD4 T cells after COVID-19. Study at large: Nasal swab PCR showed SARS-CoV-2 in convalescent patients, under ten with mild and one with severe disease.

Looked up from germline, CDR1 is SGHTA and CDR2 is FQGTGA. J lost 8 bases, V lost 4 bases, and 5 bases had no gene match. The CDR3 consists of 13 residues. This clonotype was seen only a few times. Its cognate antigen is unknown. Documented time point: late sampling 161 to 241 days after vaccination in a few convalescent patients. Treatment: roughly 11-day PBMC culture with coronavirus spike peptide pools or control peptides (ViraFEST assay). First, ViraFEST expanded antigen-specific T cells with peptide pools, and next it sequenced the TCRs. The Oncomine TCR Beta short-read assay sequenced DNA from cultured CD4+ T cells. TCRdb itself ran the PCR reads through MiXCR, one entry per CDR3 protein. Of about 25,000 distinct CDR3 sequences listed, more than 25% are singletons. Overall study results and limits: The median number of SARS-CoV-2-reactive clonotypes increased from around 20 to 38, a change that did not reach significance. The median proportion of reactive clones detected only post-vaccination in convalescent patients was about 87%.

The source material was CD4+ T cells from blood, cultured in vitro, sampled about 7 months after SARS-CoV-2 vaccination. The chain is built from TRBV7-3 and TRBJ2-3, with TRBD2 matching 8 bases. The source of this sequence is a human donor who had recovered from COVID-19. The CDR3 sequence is CASSSHRGGTQYF. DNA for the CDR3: TGTGCCAGCAGCTCCCATCGGGGGGGTACGCAGTATTTT.